The 18 T cell receptor beta chains reported below all come from one sample, sequenced in a study of blood T cell repertoires in COVID-19. Profiled with immunoSEQ multiplex PCR; TCRdb holds only in-frame clones, not every one. The sample lists 25,000 to 30,000 clones, about 90% seen once, with approximately 2.5% in the top ten. Sequenced input: peripheral blood. These receptors all come from a man aged 50 to 60 with active COVID-19.

The rearrangement links TRBV6-5 to TRBJ1-2; D unclear. The CDR3 spans 14 residues. Germline lookup yields CDR1 MNHEY and CDR2 SVGAGI. The V end was cut by 5 bases, the J end by 5 bases, with 15 bases between. CDR3 bases: TGTGCCAGCAGTCCTGGCCCCAGAGGGTATGGCTACACCTTC. It specifies CASSPGPRGYGYTF.

J is TRBJ2-5 and V is TRBV5-1; D not resolved. The CDR3 spans 15 residues. CDR1 and CDR2 (germline): SGHRS, YFSETQ. Trimming took off 0 bases at V and 3 bases at J, with 12 bases between the two ends. CDR3 loop: CASSLGLLTEETQYF. The CDR3 DNA reads TGCGCCAGCAGCTTGGGTCTGCTAACCGAAGAGACCCAGTACTTC.

The chain employs TRBV11-3 and TRBJ2-1; 15 bases align to TRBD2. The CDR3 loop spans 16 amino acids. Germline CDR1 reads SGHNT; CDR2 reads YENEEA. The V and J ends lost 3 bases and 8 bases, in that order; junction bases with no gene match: 5. The CDR3 region is CASSFSGLAGGHEQFF. The CDR3 nucleotides read TGTGCCAGCAGCTTTTCGGGACTAGCGGGGGGTCATGAGCAGTTCTTC. The complete variable domain, with remaining parts taken from reference TRBV11-3 and TRBJ2-1, reads EAGVVQSPRYKIIEKKQPVAFWCNPISGHNTLYWYLQNLGQGPELLIRYENEEAVDDSQLPKDRFSAERLKGVDSTLKIQPAELGDSAVYLCASSFSGLAGGHEQFFGPGTRLTVL.

V gene TRBV5-1 combines with J gene TRBJ1-2; 8 positions match TRBD1. Germline-derived CDR1 and CDR2 are SGHRS and YFSETQ. The CDR3 sequence is 13 residues long. Unmatched junction bases numbered 7, after V lost 2 bases and J lost 10 bases. CDR3 in amino acids: CASSFTGGKDYTF. The CDR3 DNA reads as TGCGCCAGCAGCTTCACAGGGGGAAAGGACTACACCTTC. Full variable domain (outside the CDR3, taken from reference TRBV5-1 and TRBJ1-2): KAGVTQTPRYLIKTRGQQVTLSCSPISGHRSVSWYQQTPGQGLQFLFEYFSETQRNKGNFPGRFSGRQFSNSRSEMNVSTLELGDSALYLCASSFTGGKDYTFGSGTRLTVV.

The chain uses TRBV6-5 and TRBJ2-1; the match to TRBD2 covers 9 bases. Germline CDR1 MNHEY, CDR2 SVGAGI. The CDR3 has 15 residues. With V trimmed by 4 bases and J by 4 bases, 5 bases remained unmatched. The CDR3 nucleotides are TGTGCCAGCAGTTCGGTTAGCGGGAGATACAATGAGCAGTTCTTC. This translates into CASSSVSGRYNEQFF.

V and J are TRBV5-1 and TRBJ1-1; the match to TRBD1 covers 10 bases. The germline CDR1 and CDR2 sequences are SGHRS and YFSETQ. The length of the CDR3 is 15 residues. V was pared by 3 bases and J by 5 bases, with 7 bases of the junction left unmatched. DNA for the CDR3: TGCGCCAGCAGCTCCGGACAGGGGGGGACGACTGAAGCTTTCTTT. Translating it yields CASSSGQGGTTEAFF.

The chain is built from TRBV19 and TRBJ1-1; 7 bases align to TRBD1. The CDR3 has 15 amino acids. J lost 4 bases, V lost 6 bases, and 11 bases had no gene match. The germline CDR1 and CDR2 sequences are LNHDA and SQIVND (reference sequence). The CDR3 coding sequence is TGTGCCAGTAGATGGACCGGGACAGCATTCACTGAAGCTTTCTTT. Translating it yields CASRWTGTAFTEAFF.

The gene calls are TRBV5-1 and TRBJ2-1; 10 positions match TRBD1. With V trimmed by 0 bases and J by 7 bases, 4 bases remained unmatched. Looked up from germline, CDR1 is SGHRS and CDR2 is YFSETQ. The CDR3 covers 15 residues. The CDR3 here is CASSLGQGAGNEQFF. CDR3 DNA: TGCGCCAGCAGCTTGGGACAGGGGGCAGGAAATGAGCAGTTCTTC.

V gene TRBV27 combines with J gene TRBJ1-1, with D perhaps matching TRBD1 (6 bases). Trimming took 6 bases from V and 11 from J, leaving 19 bases between them. This CDR3 region has 13 residues. Looked up from germline, CDR1 is MNHEY and CDR2 is SMNVEV (reference sequence). This chain's CDR3 is CASSMQQGRGAFF. CDR3 DNA sequence: TGTGCCAGCAGCATGCAACAGGGACGGGGTGCTTTCTTT.

V is TRBV5-6 and J is TRBJ2-5; TRBD2 is a possible D gene (6 bases). This CDR3 has 17 residues. Germline values: CDR1 SGHDT, CDR2 YYEEEE. Trimming took 4 bases from V and 3 from J, leaving 22 bases between them. DNA for the CDR3: TGTGCCAGCAGCCCAACCCGCGGCGGGATTACAGAAGAGACCCAGTACTTC. Encoded protein: CASSPTRGGITEETQYF.

V is TRBV10-1 and J is TRBJ2-7, with 8 bases lining up with TRBD1. The CDR3 loop spans 14 amino acids. The germline V gene encodes CDR1 WNHNN and CDR2 SYGVQD (reference sequence). Unmatched junction bases numbered 7, after V lost 2 bases and J lost 7 bases. The CDR3 spells CASSEDRGTGEQYF. CDR3 coding DNA: TGCGCCAGCAGTGAGGACAGGGGTACGGGGGAGCAGTACTTC.

This rearrangement joins TRBV5-1 to TRBJ2-4; perhaps TRBD2 as D (6 bases). The CDR3 sequence is 14 residues long. Germline V gives CDR1 SGHRS, CDR2 YFSETQ. V lost 2 bases and J 2 bases, leaving 8 bases between the germline ends. CDR3 in DNA: TGCGCCAGCAGCTTCGGGGGATCCAAAAACATTCAGTACTTC. Translated: CASSFGGSKNIQYF.

This clone was counted a single time. The chain links TRBV5-1 to TRBJ2-7; 14 positions agree with TRBD2. After removal of 4 bases from V and 5 bases from J, the junction contained 8 bases not matched to a gene. Looked up from germline, CDR1 is SGHRS and CDR2 is YFSETQ. This CDR3 comprises 16 residues. This CDR3 is CASSRTSGRMRDEQYF. For the CDR3, the DNA is TGCGCCAGCAGCCGGACTAGCGGGAGGATGAGGGACGAGCAGTACTTC.

The chain combines TRBV19 with TRBJ2-7; 10 bases map to TRBD2. Germline CDR1 is LNHDA and CDR2 is SQIVND (reference sequence). This CDR3 is built from 16 residues. Losses at the gene ends were 3 bases for V and 2 bases for J; bases not matched to a gene: 7. CDR3 sequence (DNA): TGTGCCAGTAGTATTCCGAGCGGGAGGGCCACCTACGAGCAGTACTTC. The encoded protein is CASSIPSGRATYEQYF.

The gene calls are TRBV6-4 and TRBJ2-5, with D unresolved. CDR3 length: 11 amino acids. Between the trimmed V and J ends, which lost 5 bases and 6 bases, there was a span of 7 bases. The V gene's germline CDR1 is MRHNA and CDR2 SNTAGT. CDR3 loop: CASSYKQTQYF. DNA for the CDR3: TGTGCCAGCAGTTACAAACAGACCCAGTACTTC.

This sequence joins TRBV5-1 and TRBJ2-3; TRBD2 is a possible D gene (6 bases). This CDR3 spans 14 amino acids. Trimming stripped 6 bases from V and 0 bases from J, with 11 bases between. Germline loops: CDR1 SGHRS, CDR2 YFSETQ. The CDR3 nucleotides read TGCGCCAGCACCCAAGCGGGTAGCACAGATACGCAGTATTTT. This sequence encodes CASTQAGSTDTQYF.

The chain has TRBV7-9 and TRBJ2-3, with 8 positions matching TRBD1. Trimming at V came to 2 bases and at J to 2 bases, leaving 6 bases not matched to a gene. CDR1 and CDR2 from the germline V gene are SEHNR and FQNEAQ (reference sequence). The CDR3 is 16 amino acids. This CDR3 is CASSLRTGRITDTQYF. CDR3 DNA: TGTGCCAGCAGCTTACGGACAGGGCGAATCACAGATACGCAGTATTTT. The full variable domain, rest sourced from reference TRBV7-9 and TRBJ2-3, is DTGVSQNPRHKITKRGQNVTFRCDPISEHNRLYWYRQTLGQGPEFLTYFQNEAQLEKSRLLSDRFSAERPKGSFSTLEIQRTEQGDSAMYLCASSLRTGRITDTQYFGPGTRLTVL.

This chain joins TRBV6-5 and TRBJ2-7, with D maybe TRBD2 (6 bases). The germline V gene has CDR1 MNHEY and CDR2 SVGAGI. Trimming stripped 2 bases from V and 0 bases from J, with 11 bases between. The CDR3 length is 15 residues. CDR3 sequence: CASSYRRASSYEQYF. The DNA for the CDR3 is TGTGCCAGCAGTTACCGGAGGGCGAGCTCCTACGAGCAGTACTTC.